A selection of T cell receptor beta chains follows, all from one sample in a study of vaccination effects on CD4 cells after COVID-19. Clones were sequenced by immunoSEQ multiplex PCR, and TCRdb holds only the in-frame ones, with some missing. The sample contains more than 11,000 clones, around 72% of which appear only once. Their antigen targets remain unknown. The sequences come from CD4+ T cells from PBMCs cultured with SARS-CoV-2 spike peptides, collected after COVID-19 vaccination. These receptors came from a human donor who received a COVID-19 vaccine. The CDR3 runs from the conserved cysteine through the conserved F or W. D genes are given only for firm matches. Expanded clones get a size class; other rows say once, few or many, or leave the size out.

abundance,v_gene,d_gene,j_gene,CDR3nt,CDR3aa
few,TRBV27,TRBD1,TRBJ1-2,TGTGCCAGCAGTTTTGGGACAGGCGGTGGCTACACCTTC,CASSFGTGGGYTF
few,TRBV6-5,-,TRBJ2-1,TGTGCCAGCAGTCGCCGACTAGGGAGGTACAATGAGCAGTTCTTC,CASSRRLGRYNEQFF
-,TRBV5-6,-,TRBJ1-3,TGTGCCAGCAGCTTTACAGTGCTGACAGCGCGCTCTGGAAACACCATATATTTT,CASSFTVLTARSGNTIYF
-,TRBV9,-,TRBJ2-1,TGTGCCAGCAGCGTAGTCTTCGGACACGGAATGAATGAGCAGTTCTTC,CASSVVFGHGMNEQFF
-,TRBV29-1,TRBD1,TRBJ2-2,TGCAGCGTCGGAGCGGGGACAGGGGTGACCGGGGAGCTGTTTTTT,CSVGAGTGVTGELFF
few,TRBV4-2,TRBD1,TRBJ1-2,TGTGCCAGCAGCCCCGGGACAGGGGTCTATGGCTACACCTTC,CASSPGTGVYGYTF
few,TRBV12-5,-,TRBJ1-2,TGTGCTAGTGGTTTTATCCGAGGGACAAACTATGGCTACACCTTC,CASGFIRGTNYGYTF
medium-sized,TRBV6-5,TRBD1,TRBJ1-2,TGTGCCAGCACCGACCGGGACAGGGGCGGCTACACCTTC,CASTDRDRGGYTF
-,TRBV6-1,TRBD2,TRBJ2-7,TGTGCCAGCAGTGTCTTTTTAGCGGGAAGCTCCTACGAGCAGTACTTC,CASSVFLAGSSYEQYF
-,TRBV9,TRBD2,TRBJ2-1,TGTGCCAGCAGCCTCCTGACGGCTAGCGGGAGGAATGAGCAGTTCTTC,CASSLLTASGRNEQFF
-,TRBV27,-,TRBJ1-2,TGTGCCAGCACCCGGACTGCCGGCTATGGCTACACCTTC,CASTRTAGYGYTF
-,TRBV10-2,-,TRBJ2-7,TGCGCCAGCAGAGAACCCAGGGAGAGCTCCTACGAGCAGTACTTC,CASREPRESSYEQYF
few,TRBV5-1,TRBD2,TRBJ2-1,TGCGCCAGCAGCCCGGGACTATCCCACAATGAGCAGTTCTTC,CASSPGLSHNEQFF
-,TRBV7-9,-,TRBJ1-5,TGTGCCAGCAGCTTAGGAAGTTCGTGGTCGGCAGATCAGCCCCAGCATTTT,CASSLGSSWSADQPQHF
-,TRBV6-5,TRBD1,TRBJ1-1,TGTGCCAGCCACATGGGACAGATGAACACTGAAGCTTTCTTT,CASHMGQMNTEAFF
few,TRBV11-2,TRBD1,TRBJ2-2,TGTGCCAGCAGCCCCGGACAGGGGGTACGTTCGAACACCGGGGAGCTGTTTTTT,CASSPGQGVRSNTGELFF